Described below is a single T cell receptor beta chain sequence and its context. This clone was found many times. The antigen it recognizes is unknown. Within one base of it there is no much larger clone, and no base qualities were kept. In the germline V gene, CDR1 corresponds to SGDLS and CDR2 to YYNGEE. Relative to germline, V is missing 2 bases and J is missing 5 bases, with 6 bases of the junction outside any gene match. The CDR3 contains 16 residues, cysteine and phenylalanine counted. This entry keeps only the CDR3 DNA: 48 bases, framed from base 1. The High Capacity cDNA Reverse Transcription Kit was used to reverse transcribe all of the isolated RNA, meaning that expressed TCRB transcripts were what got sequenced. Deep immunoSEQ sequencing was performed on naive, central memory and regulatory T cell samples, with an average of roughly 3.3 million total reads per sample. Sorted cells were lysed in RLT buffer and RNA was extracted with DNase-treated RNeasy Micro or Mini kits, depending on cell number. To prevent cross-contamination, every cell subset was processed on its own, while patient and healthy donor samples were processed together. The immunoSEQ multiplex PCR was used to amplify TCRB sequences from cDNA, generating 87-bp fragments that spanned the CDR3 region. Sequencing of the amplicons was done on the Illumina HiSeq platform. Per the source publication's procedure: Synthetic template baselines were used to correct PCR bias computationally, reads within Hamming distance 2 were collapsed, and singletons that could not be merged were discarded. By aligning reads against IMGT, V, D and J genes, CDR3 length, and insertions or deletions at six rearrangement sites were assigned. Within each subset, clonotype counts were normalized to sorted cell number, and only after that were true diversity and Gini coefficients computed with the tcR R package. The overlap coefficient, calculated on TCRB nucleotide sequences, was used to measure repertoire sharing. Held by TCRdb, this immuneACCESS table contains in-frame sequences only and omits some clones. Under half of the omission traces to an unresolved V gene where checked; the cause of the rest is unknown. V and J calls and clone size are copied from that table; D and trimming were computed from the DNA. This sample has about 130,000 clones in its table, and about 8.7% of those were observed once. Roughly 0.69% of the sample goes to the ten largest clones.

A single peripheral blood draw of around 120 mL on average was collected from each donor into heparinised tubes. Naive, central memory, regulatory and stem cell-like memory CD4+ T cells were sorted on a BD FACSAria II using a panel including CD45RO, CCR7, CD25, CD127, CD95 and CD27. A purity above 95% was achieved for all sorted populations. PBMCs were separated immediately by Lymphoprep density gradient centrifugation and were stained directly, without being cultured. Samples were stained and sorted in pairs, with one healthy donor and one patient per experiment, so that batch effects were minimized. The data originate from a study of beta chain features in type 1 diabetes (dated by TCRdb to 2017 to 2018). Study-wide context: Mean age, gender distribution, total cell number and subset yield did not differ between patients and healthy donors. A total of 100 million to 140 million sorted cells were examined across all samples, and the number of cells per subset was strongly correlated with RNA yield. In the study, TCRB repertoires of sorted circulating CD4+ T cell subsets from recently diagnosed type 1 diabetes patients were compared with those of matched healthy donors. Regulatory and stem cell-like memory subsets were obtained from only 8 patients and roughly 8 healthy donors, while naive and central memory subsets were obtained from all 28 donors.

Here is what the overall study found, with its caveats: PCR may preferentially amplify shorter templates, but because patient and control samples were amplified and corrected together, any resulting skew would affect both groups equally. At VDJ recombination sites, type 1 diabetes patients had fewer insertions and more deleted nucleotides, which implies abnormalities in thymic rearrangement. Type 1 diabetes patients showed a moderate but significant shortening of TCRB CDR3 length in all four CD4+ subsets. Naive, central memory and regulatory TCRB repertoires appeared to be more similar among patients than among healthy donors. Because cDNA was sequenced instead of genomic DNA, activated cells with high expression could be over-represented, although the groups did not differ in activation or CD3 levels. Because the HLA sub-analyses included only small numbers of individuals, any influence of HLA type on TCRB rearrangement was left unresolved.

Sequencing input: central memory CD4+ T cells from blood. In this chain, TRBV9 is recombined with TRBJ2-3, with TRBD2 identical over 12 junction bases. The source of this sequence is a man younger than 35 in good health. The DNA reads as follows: TGTGCCAGCAGCGTGAGGACTAGCGGGGCGAGAGATACGCAGTATTTT. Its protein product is CASSVRTSGARDTQYF.